A single sample gave rise to the 28 T cell receptor beta chains below, sequenced in a study of T cells in Graves' hyperthyroidism and ophthalmopathy. Amplification targeted TCR beta CDR3 regions from RNA transcripts. HTBI primers drove first-round RT-PCR of the TCR CDR3. TCRdb analysed the multiplex PCR reads with MiXCR anew, one entry per CDR3 protein. Of 300,000 to 400,000 distinct CDR3 sequences in the sample, approximately 13% are singletons; the top ten hold 9.2%. Sequencing input: blood. These receptors originate from a woman between 18 and 29 years old with Graves' hyperthyroidism.

This clonotype was seen at least ten times. The genes are TRBV3-1 and TRBJ2-7; 9 nucleotides match TRBD2. Germline V gene sequence: CDR1 LGHDT, CDR2 YNNKEL (reference sequence). The V gene end was trimmed by 0 bases and the J gene end by 3 bases; junction bases not matched to a gene: 12. This CDR3 has 18 residues. The CDR3 protein is CASSQEPGLAGGIYEQYF. The CDR3 DNA sequence: TGTGCCAGCAGCCAAGAACCGGGACTAGCAGGGGGAATCTACGAGCAGTACTTC.

The rearrangement links TRBV11-2 to TRBJ1-3; maybe TRBD1 (6 bases). The CDR3 is made up of 16 amino acids. CDR1 and CDR2 from the germline V gene are SGHAT and FQNNGV. V gave up 6 bases and J gave up 2 bases, with 17 bases separating them. CDR3 in amino acids: CASRANTGLAGNTIYF. DNA of the CDR3: TGTGCCAGCAGAGCTAACACAGGGCTTGCTGGAAACACCATATATTTT. The full variable domain, completed using reference TRBV11-2 and TRBJ1-3, is EAGVAQSPRYKIIEKRQSVAFWCNPISGHATLYWYQQILGQGPKLLIQFQNNGVVDDSQLPKDRFSAERLKGVDSTLKIQPAKLEDSAVYLCASRANTGLAGNTIYFGEGSWLTVV.

This clonotype was recorded many times. This chain connects TRBV6-1 to TRBJ1-1; 9 bases align to TRBD1. The CDR3 runs to 17 residues. The V segment lost 6 bases and the J segment 5 bases; nucleotides outside the gene matches: 16. The germline CDR1 and CDR2 sequences are MNHNS and SASEGT. The CDR3 spells CASRPMTGGKDETEAFF. The CDR3 coding sequence is TGTGCCAGCAGACCCATGACAGGGGGAAAGGACGAAACTGAAGCTTTCTTT.

On this clonotype: A much larger clone differs by one base, so this may be a read error. The V and J genes are TRBV24-1 and TRBJ1-2; tentative D call: TRBD1 (6 bases). The V gene lost 4 bases and the J gene lost 8 bases, with 13 bases spanning the gap. CDR1 and CDR2 from the germline V gene are KGHDR and SFDVKD. The CDR3 runs to 13 residues. The CDR3 here is CATSEAQGTGYTF. The CDR3, as DNA: TGTGCCACCAGTGAGGCCCAGGGGACGGGCTACACCTTC.

In its sample, this clonotype was seen a few times. The rearrangement links TRBV5-1 to TRBJ2-6; D is unresolved. The V and J ends lost 0 bases and 2 bases respectively, with 15 bases between them. CDR3 size: 18 residues. Germline V gives CDR1 SGHRS, CDR2 YFSETQ. The CDR3 DNA reads as TGCGCCAGCAGCTTGGCCCCAATTGCCTCGGCTGGGGCCAACGTCCTGACTTTC. Translated, it gives CASSLAPIASAGANVLTF.

This clonotype was recorded many times. The rearrangement joins TRBV7-9 to TRBJ2-7, with 7 positions matching TRBD2. The V and J ends lost 8 bases and 0 bases, in that order; junction bases with no gene match: 4. Looked up from germline, CDR1 is SEHNR and CDR2 is FQNEAQ (reference sequence). The CDR3 contains 13 residues. CDR3 bases: TGTGCCAGCCAGGGCGGGAGCTCCTACGAGCAGTACTTC. This gives the protein CASQGGSSYEQYF. Full variable domain (missing parts from reference TRBV7-9 and TRBJ2-7): DTGVSQNPRHKITKRGQNVTFRCDPISEHNRLYWYRQTLGQGPEFLTYFQNEAQLEKSRLLSDRFSAERPKGSFSTLEIQRTEQGDSAMYLCASQGGSSYEQYFGPGTRLTVT.

This clonotype has a count of ten or more. The CDR3 DNA reads as TGTGCCAGCAGCTTAGTACAGAAGGGCCGACAGGGATCCGGGGAGCTGTTTTTT. Its translation: CASSLVQKGRQGSGELFF. The V call is TRBV7-9, the J call TRBJ2-2, with TRBD1 matching over 7 bases. After removal of 1 base from V and 6 bases from J, the junction contained 14 bases not matched to a gene. Looked up from germline, CDR1 is SEHNR and CDR2 is FQNEAQ (reference sequence). The CDR3 extends over 18 amino acids. Drawing the rest from reference TRBV7-9 and TRBJ2-2, the complete variable domain is DTGVSQNPRHKITKRGQNVTFRCDPISEHNRLYWYRQTLGQGPEFLTYFQNEAQLEKSRLLSDRFSAERPKGSFSTLEIQRTEQGDSAMYLCASSLVQKGRQGSGELFFGEGSRLTVL.

This clonotype was found many times. The genes are TRBV7-9 and TRBJ1-1; D is uncertain. The CDR3 runs 12 residues. With 7 bases removed from V and 6 bases from J, the gap between germline ends came to 12 bases. The germline V gene has CDR1 SEHNR and CDR2 FQNEAQ (reference sequence). The CDR3 reads CASTLLQAEAFF. The CDR3 DNA reads as TGTGCCAGCACCCTATTGCAGGCTGAAGCTTTCTTT.

In its sample, this clonotype was seen many times. V is TRBV25-1 and J is TRBJ2-1; D is ambiguous. CDR3 size: 15 residues. Trimming shortened V by 5 bases and J by 5 bases, and 16 bases separated the two germline ends. Germline values: CDR1 MGHDK, CDR2 SYGVNS. The CDR3: CASSPTGGTHNEQFF. The CDR3 nucleotides read TGTGCCAGCAGTCCGACCGGCGGCACCCACAATGAGCAGTTCTTC.

This clonotype was found many times. The chain joins TRBV28 to TRBJ1-2; D remains unclear. V was shortened by 8 bases and J by 3 bases, with 16 bases between the two germline ends. The CDR3 runs to 14 residues. Germline V gene lookup returns CDR1 MDHEN and CDR2 SYDVKM. The CDR3, as DNA: TGTGCCAGCGTTCCGGTTCCCCAGGACTATGGCTACACCTTC. This codes for CASVPVPQDYGYTF.

The table lists this clonotype with a few counts. A junction end diverges from the germline sequence, so it may reflect a read error. CDR3 sequence reads: CAGSLVRAGNNQPQHF. Written as DNA, the CDR3 is TGTGCCGGCAGCTTAGTGAGGGCAGGTAACAATCAGCCCCAGCATTTT. This chain joins TRBV11-3 and TRBJ1-5; D unclear. The CDR3 contains 16 residues. Germline values: CDR1 SGHNT, CDR2 YENEEA.

This sequence joins TRBV24-1 and TRBJ1-4; D is perhaps TRBD1 (5 bases). Trimming removed 9 bases at V and 3 bases at J, with 10 bases between. Germline values: CDR1 KGHDR, CDR2 SFDVKD. The CDR3 is made up of 13 amino acids. CDR3 sequence: CATPGGANEKLFF. CDR3 coding DNA: TGTGCCACCCCGGGGGGGGCTAATGAAAAACTGTTTTTT.

The table lists this clonotype with many counts. This chain links TRBV20-1 with TRBJ2-1; TRBD2 aligns across 8 bases. V lost 5 bases, J lost 8 bases, and 8 bases stayed unmatched. This CDR3 is 13 amino acids long. Germline V CDR1 and CDR2: DFQATT, SNEGSKA (reference sequence). This chain's CDR3 is CSARRLAIYEQFF. In DNA, the CDR3 is TGCAGTGCTCGTAGACTAGCGATCTATGAGCAGTTCTTC.

This clonotype has a count of ten or more. The chain joins TRBV20-1 to TRBJ1-2; TRBD1 matches at 7 bases. This CDR3 has 14 residues. Unmatched junction bases numbered 6, after V lost 3 bases and J lost 2 bases. Germline V gene sequence: CDR1 DFQATT, CDR2 SNEGSKA (reference sequence). The CDR3 DNA reads TGCAGTGCTAGTACAGGGGCAACAAACTATGGCTACACCTTC. Its translation is CSASTGATNYGYTF.

This clonotype appeared many times. The chain is built from TRBV6-2 or TRBV6-3 and TRBJ2-5; 8 bases are a match to TRBD1. Germline V gene data show CDR1 as MNHEY and CDR2 as SVGEGT. This CDR3 is built from 17 residues. V gave up 2 bases and J gave up 1 base; unmatched junction bases: 9. CDR3 nucleotide sequence: TGTGCCAGCAGTTACACCGTCGACAGGGGCGGCCAAGAGACCCAGTACTTC. Its protein product is CASSYTVDRGGQETQYF.

The rearrangement joins TRBV7-2 to TRBJ2-1, with 11 bases lining up with TRBD2. V lost 0 bases and J lost 2; bases outside the gene matches: 3. The CDR3 runs 17 residues. The germline CDR1 and CDR2 sequences are SGHTA and FQGNSA. The CDR3 nucleotides are TGTGCCAGCAGCTTAGCCCGACTAGCGGGGACCTACAATGAGCAGTTCTTC. As protein: CASSLARLAGTYNEQFF.

The sample holds many counts of this clonotype. CDR3 bases: TGTGCCAGCAGCAGACGGAGTAATGAGCAGTTCTTC. Its translation is CASSRRSNEQFF. The chain employs TRBV7-8 and TRBJ2-1; D not resolved. The CDR3 runs to 12 residues. Trimming shortened V by 5 bases and J by 7 bases, and 9 bases separated the two germline ends. CDR1 and CDR2 (germline): SGHVS, FQNEAQ.

This clonotype was seen many times. The genes are TRBV3-1 and TRBJ2-7; D is possibly TRBD1 (5 bases). The germline V gene has CDR1 LGHDT and CDR2 YNNKEL (reference sequence). CDR3 size: 14 residues. V was pared by 1 base and J by 4 bases, with 11 bases between. CDR3 region: CASSQGTLNYEQYF. CDR3 DNA: TGTGCCAGCAGCCAAGGGACACTAAATTACGAGCAGTACTTC.

This clonotype came up many times. The chain carries TRBV28 and TRBJ2-7; D is uncertain. Per the germline V gene, CDR1 is MDHEN and CDR2 is SYDVKM. The CDR3 sequence is 13 residues long. Trimming took 5 bases from V and 6 from J, leaving 14 bases between them. The CDR3 region is CASSPLTPSEQYF. The CDR3, as DNA: TGTGCCAGCAGTCCCCTGACCCCTTCCGAGCAGTACTTC.

To note about this clonotype: This may be a read error, as it is one base from a much larger clone. V usage is TRBV28 and J usage is TRBJ1-1; weak D call: TRBD1 (5 bases). CDR3 size: 14 residues. Germline V gene data show CDR1 as MDHEN and CDR2 as SYDVKM. Trimming took 5 bases from V and 3 from J, leaving 13 bases between them. The CDR3 nucleotides are TGTGCCAGCAGTCCGGAGGGACGGCACACTGAAGCTTTCTTT. Translated: CASSPEGRHTEAFF.

The chain joins TRBV28 to TRBJ1-3; possibly TRBD1 for D (5 bases). Germline-derived CDR1 and CDR2 are MDHEN and SYDVKM. The length of the CDR3 is 15 residues. With 6 bases removed from V and 2 bases from J, the gap between germline ends came to 14 bases. The CDR3: CASSLRDVTGNTIYF. CDR3 nucleotide sequence: TGTGCCAGCAGCCTCCGGGACGTTACTGGAAACACCATATATTTT.

This clonotype was observed a handful of times. V usage is TRBV11-3 and J usage is TRBJ2-2; 8 bases map to TRBD1. V was clipped by 5 bases and J by 4 bases; unmatched bases: 3. The CDR3 totals 14 residues. The germline V gene has CDR1 SGHNT and CDR2 YENEEA. CDR3 amino acids: CASSMTGATGELFF. DNA for the CDR3: TGTGCCAGCAGCATGACAGGGGCCACCGGGGAGCTGTTTTTT.

This clonotype was detected only a few times. This chain links TRBV5-5 with TRBJ2-3, with 11 bases that match TRBD2. There are 15 residues in the CDR3. Looked up from germline, CDR1 is SGHKS and CDR2 is YYEKEE (reference sequence). V trimming: 5 bases; J trimming: 1 base; junction bases outside the gene matches: 3. CDR3 sequence reads: CASRSTSGGTDTQYF. In DNA, the CDR3 is TGTGCCAGCAGGTCGACTAGCGGGGGCACAGATACGCAGTATTTT.

This clonotype was detected many times. The J gene is TRBJ2-5, the V gene TRBV7-9; maybe TRBD2 (7 bases). V was trimmed by 5 bases and J by 2 bases, leaving 12 bases between them. The CDR3 extends over 14 amino acids. Germline CDR1 SEHNR, CDR2 FQNEAQ (reference sequence). CDR3 bases: TGTGCCAGCAGCGGGGGGGGGCTTCAAGAGACCCAGTACTTC. Its translation: CASSGGGLQETQYF.

Regarding this clonotype: A read error may be the cause here, since a much bigger clone is one base away. The chain combines TRBV30 with TRBJ1-2; tentatively, D is TRBD1 (6 bases). CDR1 is GTSNPN, CDR2 SVGIG, per germline (reference sequence). The V end lost 7 bases, the J end lost 6 bases, and 18 bases lay between the germline ends. This CDR3 is 13 amino acids long. This CDR3 is CASSGQFSHGYTF. The CDR3 DNA reads as TGTGCCTCGAGCGGACAGTTCTCCCATGGCTACACCTTC. The full variable domain, with the rest looked up from reference TRBV30 and TRBJ1-2, is SQTIHQWPATLVQPVGSPLSLECTVEGTSNPNLYWYRQAAGRGLQLLFYSVGIGQISSEVPQNLSASRPQDRQFILSSKKLLLSDSGFYLCASSGQFSHGYTFGSGTRLTVV.

The sample holds many counts of this clonotype. The genes are TRBV28 and TRBJ1-1; D gene uncertain. V lost 2 bases, J lost 11 bases, and 9 bases lay in between. Per the germline V gene, CDR1 is MDHEN and CDR2 is SYDVKM. The CDR3 totals 11 residues. CDR3 amino acids: CASSLPGSAFF. CDR3 bases: TGTGCCAGCAGTTTACCGGGATCGGCTTTCTTT. Variable domain in full (rest from reference TRBV28 and TRBJ1-1): DVKVTQSSRYLVKRTGEKVFLECVQDMDHENMFWYRQDPGLGLRLIYFSYDVKMKEKGDIPEGYSVSREKKERFSLILESASTNQTSMYLCASSLPGSAFFGQGTRLTVV.

This clonotype was seen repeatedly, ten times or more. This rearrangement joins TRBV18 to TRBJ2-7; no clear D gene. Trimming removed 3 bases at V and 5 bases at J, with 8 bases between. Germline CDR1 and CDR2: KGHSH and LQKENI. The CDR3 length is 12 residues. The CDR3 region has the DNA TGTGCCAGCTCACCTATCTCGGACGAGCAGTACTTC. It yields the protein CASSPISDEQYF.

This clonotype has a count of ten or more. The chain couples TRBV4-1 to TRBJ1-1; tentative D call: TRBD1 (5 bases). CDR3 length equals 14 residues. Per the germline V gene, CDR1 is MGHRA and CDR2 is YSYEKL. Trimming shortened V by 2 bases and J by 4 bases, and 11 bases separated the two germline ends. The DNA of the CDR3 is TGCGCCAGCAGCCAAATTAGGGACGTCACTGAAGCTTTCTTT. Its protein is CASSQIRDVTEAFF.